The 12 T cell receptor beta chains given below trace back to one sample, sequenced in a study of tumor and adjacent non-tumor tissue in lung cancer. The library came from three nested PCR rounds adapted from ARM-PCR protocols. TCRdb reanalysed the multiplex PCR reads using MiXCR and keeps one entry per CDR3 protein. The sample records fewer than 120,000 distinct CDR3 sequences, around 82% being singletons. The template was RNA from unsorted bulk tissue. The sequenced sample consisted of lung tumor tissue. These receptor sequences come from a man in his 70s with non-small cell lung cancer.

The chain has TRBV6-5 and TRBJ1-2, with TRBD1 as a possible D gene (6 bases). V lost 7 bases to trimming and J lost 7 bases, with 16 bases between them. Germline V lookup: CDR1 MNHEY, CDR2 SVGAGI. This CDR3 is built from 13 residues. The CDR3 sequence is CASTGDTFSGYTF. CDR3 DNA: TGTGCCAGCACCGGGGACACCTTCTCTGGCTACACCTTC.

The rearrangement links TRBV11-2 to TRBJ1-1; D not resolved. Germline V CDR1 and CDR2: SGHAT, FQNNGV. V lost 6 bases to trimming and J lost 7 bases, with 18 bases between them. The CDR3 has 14 residues. The CDR3 DNA follows: TGTGCCAGCAGGACCCTAGGAAAGAGCGGTGAAGCTTTCTTT. Amino acid sequence: CASRTLGKSGEAFF.

This chain connects TRBV12-3 or TRBV12-4 to TRBJ1-5; D uncertain. The CDR3 spans 15 residues. The CDR3 loop is CISSLEGNSNQPQHF. CDR3 in DNA: TGTATCAGCAGTTTAGAGGGAAATAGCAATCAGCCCCAGCATTTT.

This chain joins TRBV7-9 and TRBJ2-5; 7 bases align to TRBD1. The CDR3 is made up of 15 amino acids. Germline values: CDR1 SEHNR, CDR2 FQNEAQ (reference sequence). With 4 bases clipped from V and 0 bases from J, the junction kept 5 bases outside the gene matches. DNA for the CDR3: TGTGCCAGCAGCTCAGACAGGGTGAACCAAGAGACCCAGTACTTC. Residues: CASSSDRVNQETQYF. Combining the CDR3 with reference TRBV7-9 and TRBJ2-5 gives the whole variable domain DTGVSQNPRHKITKRGQNVTFRCDPISEHNRLYWYRQTLGQGPEFLTYFQNEAQLEKSRLLSDRFSAERPKGSFSTLEIQRTEQGDSAMYLCASSSDRVNQETQYFGPGTRLLVL.

The chain carries TRBV5-1 and TRBJ2-3, with 7 bases identical to TRBD2. Germline CDR1 reads SGHRS; CDR2 reads YFSETQ. V lost 2 bases, J lost 1 base, and 7 bases stayed unmatched. The CDR3 extends over 16 amino acids. CDR3 amino acids: CASSFSGLVGTDTQYF. The CDR3 DNA reads as TGCGCCAGCAGCTTCTCCGGACTAGTGGGCACAGATACGCAGTATTTT. The whole variable domain, filled in from reference TRBV5-1 and TRBJ2-3, reads KAGVTQTPRYLIKTRGQQVTLSCSPISGHRSVSWYQQTPGQGLQFLFEYFSETQRNKGNFPGRFSGRQFSNSRSEMNVSTLELGDSALYLCASSFSGLVGTDTQYFGPGTRLTVL.

This clonotype was counted between two and nine times. A single base separates this from a much larger clone, so it may be a read error. This rearrangement joins TRBV5-1 to TRBJ1-1; D gene unclear. Per germline, CDR1 SGHRS and CDR2 YFSETQ. The CDR3 extends over 14 amino acids. CDR3: CASSLTGMNTEAIF. The CDR3 DNA reads as TGCGCCAGCAGCTTGACTGGTATGAACACTGAAGCTATCTTT.

In regard to this clonotype: In this CDR3 the conserved last residue, phenylalanine or tryptophan, is missing, so a read error is likely. The rearrangement uses TRBV7-9 and TRBJ1-3; D not certain. The CDR3 is 16 amino acids. Per the germline V gene, CDR1 is SEHNR and CDR2 is FQNEAQ (reference sequence). The CDR3 protein is CTSSLMRAFSGNTIYY. DNA for the CDR3: TGTACCAGCAGCTTAATGAGGGCATTCTCTGGAAACACCATATATTAT.

As concerns this clonotype: A read error may account for a junction end that differs from germline. V gene TRBV6-5 combines with J gene TRBJ2-7; D unresolved. The CDR3 runs 13 residues. Looked up from germline, CDR1 is MNHEY and CDR2 is SVGAGI. The CDR3 loop is CGSSCTDSYEQYF. CDR3 sequence (DNA): TGTGGCAGCAGTTGCACAGACTCCTACGAGCAGTACTTC.

CDR3 DNA: TGCGCCAGCAACCTGACTAGCGGGGGTCTACAAGAGACCCAGTACTTC. Translated, it gives CASNLTSGGLQETQYF. The rearrangement uses TRBV5-1 and TRBJ2-5; the match to TRBD2 covers 12 bases. Per germline, CDR1 SGHRS and CDR2 YFSETQ. There are 16 residues in the CDR3. The trim removed 6 bases at V and 2 bases at J, leaving 8 bases unmatched.

This clonotype showed up just a few times. A much larger clone sits a single nucleotide away, making a read error possible. The chain couples TRBV30 to TRBJ2-7, with D possibly matching TRBD1 (6 bases). This CDR3 is 12 amino acids long. Germline-derived CDR1 and CDR2 are GTSNPN and SVGIG (reference sequence). The ends were cut back, 4 bases at V and 8 bases at J, with 15 bases in the middle. This chain's CDR3 is CAWTGVRAKQYF. Written as DNA, the CDR3 is TGTGCCTGGACAGGGGTTCGTGCCAAGCAGTACTTC.

The genes are TRBV12-3 or TRBV12-4 and TRBJ2-1, with 7 bases lining up with TRBD2. The CDR3 length is 14 residues. V lost 5 bases and J lost 6; bases outside the gene matches: 7. The CDR3 coding sequence is TGTGCCAGCAGTCTACCGTGGGAGGGCAATGAGCAGTTCTTC. It codes for CASSLPWEGNEQFF.

J is TRBJ1-5 and V is TRBV29-1; TRBD1 matches 10 bases. The CDR3 contains 14 residues. CDR1 and CDR2 (germline): SQVTM, ANQGSEA. V lost 2 bases, J lost 13 bases, and 11 bases stayed unmatched. The CDR3 sequence: CSVERDRGNQQQHF. CDR3 nucleotides: TGCAGCGTTGAAAGGGACAGGGGCAATCAGCAACAGCATTTT.